This T cell receptor (beta chain) comes out of a study of CD8 T cells in Susac syndrome (dated by TCRdb to the late 2010s). Context from the whole study: The study used repertoire sequencing to test whether antigen drove CD8+ T cell activation and differentiation in Susac syndrome.

High-throughput TCR beta sequencing profiled peripheral blood CD8+ and CD4+ T cells from healthy donors, Susac syndrome patients and multiple sclerosis patients. Healthy donors were age- and sex-matched controls. Bulk CD8+ and CD4+ T cells were purified by magnetic negative isolation, whereas CD8+ TEMRA cells were enriched by FACS. Blood was drawn into EDTA tubes, processed within 24 hours, and PBMCs were isolated by density gradient centrifugation. PBMCs intended for TCR sequencing were cryopreserved in liquid nitrogen and were subsequently thawed in a 37 degrees C water bath. A purity of at least 90% was achieved for sorted or isolated CD4+, CD8+ and CD8+ TEMRA cells. Comment on this clonotype: Its antigen has not been determined. Per-nucleotide qualities are absent, and no much larger clonotype sits a single base away.

V drops 4 bases and J drops 3 bases, leaving 10 bases in between. The CDR3 goes from the cysteine to the phenylalanine over 14 residues. Only CDR3 DNA is held: 42 bases, read in frame from base 1. The germline V gene sets CDR1 to SGHRS and CDR2 to YFSETQ. RNA was extracted using the RNeasy kit, and roughly 0.5 to 1 ug of the RNA was reverse transcribed with random hexamers. TCR beta CDR3 regions were amplified with the immunoSEQ multiplex PCR assay covering 54 Vbeta and 13 Jbeta segments. To correct PCR amplification bias, a synthetic template baseline was used for both primer optimization and computational correction. Under the source paper's analysis protocol: Reads were annotated to V, D and J genes according to IMGT and were analyzed with immunoSEQ Analyzer, with only productive sequences retained. To calculate clonality, Shannon entropy was normalized by log2 of the number of productive unique sequences and then subtracted from one. For each patient and control, public and private clones were evaluated among the 100 most prevalent clones. Clones were defined as Susac-specific when absent from the healthy and MS cohorts, from over a thousand published viral clones and from other ImmuneACCESS disease sequences. Through fastp at Q25 and MiXCR, TCRdb rebuilt clones from the public reads, retaining in-frame beta chains. Entries that share a CDR3 protein sequence are merged under the most common genes and DNA. The V and J calls come from TCRdb's annotation, not from the publication. For this sample there are 100,000 or so distinct CDR3 sequences; 85% to 95% appear just once. Of the sample, over 0.12% is held by the ten largest clones.

General study outcomes and caveats: The number of individuals in the TCR sequencing and HLA analysis was acknowledged as relatively small.

The sequence links TRBV5-1 to TRBJ2-2; the D gene assignment is ambiguous. Sequenced: CD4+ T cells from PBMCs. This TCR was sampled from a human donor in good health. The nucleotide sequence reads as follows: TGCGCCAGCAGCGACGACACCTACACCGGGGAGCTGTTTTTT. Translated, this gives CASSDDTYTGELFF.